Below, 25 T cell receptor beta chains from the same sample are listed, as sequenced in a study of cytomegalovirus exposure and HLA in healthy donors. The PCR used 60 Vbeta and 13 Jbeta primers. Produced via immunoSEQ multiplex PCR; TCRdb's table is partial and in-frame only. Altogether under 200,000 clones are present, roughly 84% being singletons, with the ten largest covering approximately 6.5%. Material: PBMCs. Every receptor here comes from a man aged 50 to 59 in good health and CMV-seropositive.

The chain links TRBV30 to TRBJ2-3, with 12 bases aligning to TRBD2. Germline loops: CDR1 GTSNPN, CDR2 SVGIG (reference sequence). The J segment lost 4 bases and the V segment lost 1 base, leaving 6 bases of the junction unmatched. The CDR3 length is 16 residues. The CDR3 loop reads CAWSALTSGSPDTQYF. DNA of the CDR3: TGTGCCTGGAGTGCCTTGACTAGCGGGAGCCCAGATACGCAGTATTTT.

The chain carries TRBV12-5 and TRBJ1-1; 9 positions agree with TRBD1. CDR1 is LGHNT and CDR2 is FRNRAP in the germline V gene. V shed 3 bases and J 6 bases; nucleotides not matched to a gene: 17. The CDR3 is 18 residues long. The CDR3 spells CASGFYAGQGGEGAEAFF. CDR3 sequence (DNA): TGTGCTAGTGGTTTCTACGCGGGACAGGGAGGAGAGGGGGCTGAAGCTTTCTTT. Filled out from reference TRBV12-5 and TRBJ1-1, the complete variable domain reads DARVTQTPRHKVTEMGQEVTMRCQPILGHNTVFWYRQTMMQGLELLAYFRNRAPLDDSGMPKDRFSAEMPDATLATLKIQPSEPRDSAVYFCASGFYAGQGGEGAEAFFGQGTRLTVV.

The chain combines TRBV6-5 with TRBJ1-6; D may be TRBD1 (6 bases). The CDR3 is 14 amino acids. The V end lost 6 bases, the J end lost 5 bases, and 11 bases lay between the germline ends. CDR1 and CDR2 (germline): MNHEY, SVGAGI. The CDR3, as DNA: TGTGCCAGCAGGCCGAAGGGGGATAATTCACCCCTCCACTTT. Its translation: CASRPKGDNSPLHF.

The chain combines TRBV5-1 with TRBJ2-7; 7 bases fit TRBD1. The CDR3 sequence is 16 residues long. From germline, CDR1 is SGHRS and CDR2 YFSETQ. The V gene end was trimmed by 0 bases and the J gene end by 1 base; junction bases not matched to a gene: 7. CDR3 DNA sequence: TGCGCCAGCAGCTTGGGATGGGGACAGTTGTCCTACGAGCAGTACTTC. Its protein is CASSLGWGQLSYEQYF.

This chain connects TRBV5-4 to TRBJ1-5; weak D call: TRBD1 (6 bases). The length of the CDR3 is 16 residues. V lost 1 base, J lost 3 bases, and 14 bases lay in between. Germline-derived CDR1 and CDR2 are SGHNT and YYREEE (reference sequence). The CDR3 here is CASSLSPGGTNQPQHF. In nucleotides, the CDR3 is TGTGCCAGCAGCTTGTCTCCGGGGGGCACCAATCAGCCCCAGCATTTT.

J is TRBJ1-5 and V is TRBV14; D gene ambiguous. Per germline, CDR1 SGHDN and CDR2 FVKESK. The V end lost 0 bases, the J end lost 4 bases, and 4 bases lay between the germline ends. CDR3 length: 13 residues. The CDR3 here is CASSQDRNQPQHF. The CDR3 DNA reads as TGTGCCAGCAGCCAAGACAGGAATCAGCCCCAGCATTTT.

The CDR3 protein is CASSIAGLGSNSGNTIYF. The CDR3 nucleotides read TGTGCCAGTAGTATAGCCGGTCTAGGCAGCAACTCTGGAAACACCATATATTTT. The V call is TRBV19, the J call TRBJ1-3; the D is unclear. Trimming removed 1 base at V and 0 bases at J, with 16 bases between. The CDR3 totals 18 residues. Germline V gives CDR1 LNHDA, CDR2 SQIVND (reference sequence).

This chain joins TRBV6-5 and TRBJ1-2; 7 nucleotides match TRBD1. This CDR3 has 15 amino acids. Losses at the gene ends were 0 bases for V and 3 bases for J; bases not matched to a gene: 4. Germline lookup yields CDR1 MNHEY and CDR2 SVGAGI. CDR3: CASSYSTGLYYGYTF. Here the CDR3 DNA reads TGTGCCAGCAGTTACTCGACAGGGCTATACTATGGCTACACCTTC.

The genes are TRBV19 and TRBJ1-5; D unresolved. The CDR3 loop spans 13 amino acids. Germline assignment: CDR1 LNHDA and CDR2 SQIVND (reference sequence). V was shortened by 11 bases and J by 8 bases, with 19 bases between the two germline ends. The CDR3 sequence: CASLGRDSEPQHF. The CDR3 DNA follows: TGTGCCTCCTTAGGGAGGGATTCGGAGCCCCAGCATTTT.

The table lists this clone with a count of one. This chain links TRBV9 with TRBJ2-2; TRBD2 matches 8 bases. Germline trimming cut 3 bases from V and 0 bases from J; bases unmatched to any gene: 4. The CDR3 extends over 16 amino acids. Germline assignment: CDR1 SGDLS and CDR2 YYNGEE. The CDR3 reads CASSALAGTNTGELFF. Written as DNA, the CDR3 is TGTGCCAGCAGCGCCTTAGCGGGAACGAACACCGGGGAGCTGTTTTTT.

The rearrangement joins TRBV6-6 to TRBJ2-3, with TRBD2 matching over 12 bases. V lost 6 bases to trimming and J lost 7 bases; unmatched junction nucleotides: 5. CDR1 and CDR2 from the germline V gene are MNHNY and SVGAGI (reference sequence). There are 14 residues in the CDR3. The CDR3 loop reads CASSPSGRGNTQYF. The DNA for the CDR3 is TGTGCCAGCAGCCCTAGCGGGAGGGGTAATACGCAGTATTTT.

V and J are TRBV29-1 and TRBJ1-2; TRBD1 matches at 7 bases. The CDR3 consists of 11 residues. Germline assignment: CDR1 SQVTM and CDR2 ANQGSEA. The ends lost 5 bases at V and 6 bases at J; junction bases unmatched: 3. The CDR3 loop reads CSVTGENGYTF. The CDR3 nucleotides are TGCAGCGTTACAGGGGAAAATGGCTACACCTTC.

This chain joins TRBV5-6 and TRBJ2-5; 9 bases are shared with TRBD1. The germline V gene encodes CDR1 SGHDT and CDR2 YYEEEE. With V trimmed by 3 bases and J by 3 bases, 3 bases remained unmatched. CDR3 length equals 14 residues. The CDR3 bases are TGTGCCAGCAGCTCACAGGGGGCTGAAGAGACCCAGTACTTC. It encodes CASSSQGAEETQYF.

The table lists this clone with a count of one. This chain's CDR3 is CASSFGLAGGIGELFF. The CDR3 DNA reads as TGCGCCAGCAGCTTCGGACTAGCGGGGGGTATCGGGGAGCTGTTTTTT. The rearrangement links TRBV5-1 to TRBJ2-2; 14 nucleotides agree with TRBD2. The CDR3 runs to 16 residues. Germline CDR1 reads SGHRS; CDR2 reads YFSETQ. Germline trimming cut 2 bases from V and 7 bases from J; bases unmatched to any gene: 4.

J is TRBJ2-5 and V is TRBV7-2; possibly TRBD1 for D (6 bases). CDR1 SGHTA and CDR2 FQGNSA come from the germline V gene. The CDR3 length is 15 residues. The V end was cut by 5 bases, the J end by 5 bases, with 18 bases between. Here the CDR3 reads CASSPDSGARETQYF. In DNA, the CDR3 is TGTGCCAGCAGCCCAGATTCAGGGGCGCGGGAGACCCAGTACTTC. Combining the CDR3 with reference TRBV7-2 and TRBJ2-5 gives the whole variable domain GAGVSQSPSNKVTEKGKDVELRCDPISGHTALYWYRQSLGQGLEFLIYFQGNSAPDKSGLPSDRFSAERTGGSVSTLTIQRTQQEDSAVYLCASSPDSGARETQYFGPGTRLLVL.

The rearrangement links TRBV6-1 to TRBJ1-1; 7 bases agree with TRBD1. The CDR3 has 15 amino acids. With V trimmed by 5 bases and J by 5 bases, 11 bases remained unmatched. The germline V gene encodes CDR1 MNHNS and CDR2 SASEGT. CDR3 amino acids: CASSPRPTGRTEAFF. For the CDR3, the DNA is TGTGCCAGCAGTCCTCGTCCGACAGGGCGGACTGAAGCTTTCTTT.

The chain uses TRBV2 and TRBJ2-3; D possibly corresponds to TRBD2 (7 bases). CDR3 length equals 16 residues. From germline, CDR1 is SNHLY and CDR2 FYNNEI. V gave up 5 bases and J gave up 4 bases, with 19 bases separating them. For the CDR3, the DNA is TGTGCCAGCAGTCCAACGGGGGGCCGGGGCGCAGATACGCAGTATTTT. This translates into CASSPTGGRGADTQYF. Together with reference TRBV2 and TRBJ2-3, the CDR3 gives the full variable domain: EPEVTQTPSHQVTQMGQEVILRCVPISNHLYFYWYRQILGQKVEFLVSFYNNEISEKSEIFDDQFSVERPDGSNFTLKIRSTKLEDSAMYFCASSPTGGRGADTQYFGPGTRLTVL.

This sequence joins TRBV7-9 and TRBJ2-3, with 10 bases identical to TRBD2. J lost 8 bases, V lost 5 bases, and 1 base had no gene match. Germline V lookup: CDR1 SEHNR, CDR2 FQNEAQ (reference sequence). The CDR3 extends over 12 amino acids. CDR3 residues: CASSRTSGTQYF. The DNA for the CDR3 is TGTGCCAGCAGCCGGACTAGCGGTACGCAGTATTTT. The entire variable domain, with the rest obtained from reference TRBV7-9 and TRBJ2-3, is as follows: DTGVSQNPRHKITKRGQNVTFRCDPISEHNRLYWYRQTLGQGPEFLTYFQNEAQLEKSRLLSDRFSAERPKGSFSTLEIQRTEQGDSAMYLCASSRTSGTQYFGPGTRLTVL.

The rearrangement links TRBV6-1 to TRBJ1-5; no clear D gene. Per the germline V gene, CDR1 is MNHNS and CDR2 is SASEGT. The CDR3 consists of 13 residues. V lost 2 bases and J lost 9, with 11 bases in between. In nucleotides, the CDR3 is TGTGCCAGCAGTGAATCCAGAGGCATGCCCCAGCATTTT. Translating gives CASSESRGMPQHF.

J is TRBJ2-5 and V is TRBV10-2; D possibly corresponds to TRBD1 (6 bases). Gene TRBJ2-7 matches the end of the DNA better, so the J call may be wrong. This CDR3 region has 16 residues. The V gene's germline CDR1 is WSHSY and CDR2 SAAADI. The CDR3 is CASTNRGGALRYEQYF. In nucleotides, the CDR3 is TGCGCCAGCACTAATCGAGGGGGTGCCCTCCGGTACGAGCAGTACTTC.

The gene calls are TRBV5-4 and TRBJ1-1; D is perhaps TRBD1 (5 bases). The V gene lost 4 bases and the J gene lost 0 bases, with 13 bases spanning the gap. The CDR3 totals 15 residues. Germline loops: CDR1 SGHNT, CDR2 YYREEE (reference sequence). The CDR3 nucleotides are TGTGCCAGCAGCCAGTTAGCAGGGATGAACACTGAAGCTTTCTTT. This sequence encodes CASSQLAGMNTEAFF.

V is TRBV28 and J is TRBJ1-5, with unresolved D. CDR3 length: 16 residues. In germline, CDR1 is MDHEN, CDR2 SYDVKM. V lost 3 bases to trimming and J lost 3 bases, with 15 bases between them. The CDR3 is CASSLGLGSSNQPQHF. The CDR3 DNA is TGTGCCAGCAGTTTGGGCCTCGGAAGTTCCAATCAGCCCCAGCATTTT.

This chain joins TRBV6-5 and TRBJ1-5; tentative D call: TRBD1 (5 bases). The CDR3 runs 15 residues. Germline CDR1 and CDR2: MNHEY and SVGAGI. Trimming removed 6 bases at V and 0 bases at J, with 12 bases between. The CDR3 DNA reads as TGTGCCAGCAGCCGAGACAGTAATAGCAATCAGCCCCAGCATTTT. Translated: CASSRDSNSNQPQHF.

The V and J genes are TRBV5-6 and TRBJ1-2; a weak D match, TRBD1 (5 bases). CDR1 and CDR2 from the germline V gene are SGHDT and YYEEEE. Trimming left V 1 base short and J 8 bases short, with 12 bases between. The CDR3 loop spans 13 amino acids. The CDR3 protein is CASSLRGAGGYTF. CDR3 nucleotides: TGTGCCAGCAGCTTGAGGGGAGCGGGAGGCTACACCTTC. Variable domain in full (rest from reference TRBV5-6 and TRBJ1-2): DAGVTQSPTHLIKTRGQQVTLRCSPKSGHDTVSWYQQALGQGPQFIFQYYEEEERQRGNFPDRFSGHQFPNYSSELNVNALLLGDSALYLCASSLRGAGGYTFGSGTRLTVV.

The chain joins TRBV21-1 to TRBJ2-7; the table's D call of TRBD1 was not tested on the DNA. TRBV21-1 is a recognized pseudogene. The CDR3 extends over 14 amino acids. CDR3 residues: CASRPPQDTYEQYF. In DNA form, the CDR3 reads TGTGCCAGCAGGCCACCCCAGGACACCTACGAGCAGTACTTC.